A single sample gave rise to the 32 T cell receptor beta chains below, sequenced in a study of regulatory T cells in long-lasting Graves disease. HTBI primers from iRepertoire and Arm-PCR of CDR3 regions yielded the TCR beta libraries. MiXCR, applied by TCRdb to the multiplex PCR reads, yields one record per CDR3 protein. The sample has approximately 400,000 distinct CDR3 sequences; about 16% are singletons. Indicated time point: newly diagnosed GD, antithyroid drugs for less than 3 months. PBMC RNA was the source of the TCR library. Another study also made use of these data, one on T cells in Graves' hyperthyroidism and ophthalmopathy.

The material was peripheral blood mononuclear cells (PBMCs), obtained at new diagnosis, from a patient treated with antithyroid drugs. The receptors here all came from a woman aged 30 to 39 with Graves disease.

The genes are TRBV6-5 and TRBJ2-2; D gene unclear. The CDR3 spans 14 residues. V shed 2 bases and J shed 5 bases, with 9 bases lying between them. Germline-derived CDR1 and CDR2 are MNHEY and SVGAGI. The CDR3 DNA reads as TGTGCCAGCAGTTACGAAAGACGGACCGGGGAGCTGTTTTTT. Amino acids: CASSYERRTGELFF.

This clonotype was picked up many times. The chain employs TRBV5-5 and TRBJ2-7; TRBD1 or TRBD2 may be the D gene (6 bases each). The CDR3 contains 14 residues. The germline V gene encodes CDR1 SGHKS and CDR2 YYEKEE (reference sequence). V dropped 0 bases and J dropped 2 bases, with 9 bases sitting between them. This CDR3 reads CASSLEGGTYEQYF. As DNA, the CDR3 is TGTGCCAGCAGCTTGGAGGGGGGAACCTACGAGCAGTACTTC.

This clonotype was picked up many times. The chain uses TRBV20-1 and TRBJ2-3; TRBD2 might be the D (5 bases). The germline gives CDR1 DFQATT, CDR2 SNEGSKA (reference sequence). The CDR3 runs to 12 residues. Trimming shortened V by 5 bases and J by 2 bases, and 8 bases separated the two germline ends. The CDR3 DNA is TGCAGTGCTCCGGAGGCCACAGATACGCAGTATTTT. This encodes CSAPEATDTQYF.

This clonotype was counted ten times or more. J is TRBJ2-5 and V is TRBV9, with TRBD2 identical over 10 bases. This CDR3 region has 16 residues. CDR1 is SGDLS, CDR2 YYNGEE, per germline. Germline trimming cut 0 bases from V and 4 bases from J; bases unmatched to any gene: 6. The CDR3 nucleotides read TGTGCCAGCAGCGTAGTAGCTAGCGGGAGTTTAGAGACCCAGTACTTC. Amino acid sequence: CASSVVASGSLETQYF.

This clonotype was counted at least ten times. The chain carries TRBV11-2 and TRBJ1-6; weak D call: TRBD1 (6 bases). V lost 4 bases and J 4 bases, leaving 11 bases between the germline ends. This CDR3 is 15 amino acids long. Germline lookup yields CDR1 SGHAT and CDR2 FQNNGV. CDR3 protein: CASSSGDKYNSPLHF. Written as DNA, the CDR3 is TGTGCCAGCAGCTCAGGGGACAAGTATAATTCACCCCTCCACTTT.

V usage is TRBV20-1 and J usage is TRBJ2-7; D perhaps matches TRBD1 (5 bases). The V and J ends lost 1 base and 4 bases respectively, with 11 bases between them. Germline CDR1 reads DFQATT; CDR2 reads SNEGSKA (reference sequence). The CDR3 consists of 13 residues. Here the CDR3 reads CSARAMTAYEQYF. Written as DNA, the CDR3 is TGCAGTGCTAGAGCCATGACAGCTTACGAGCAGTACTTC.

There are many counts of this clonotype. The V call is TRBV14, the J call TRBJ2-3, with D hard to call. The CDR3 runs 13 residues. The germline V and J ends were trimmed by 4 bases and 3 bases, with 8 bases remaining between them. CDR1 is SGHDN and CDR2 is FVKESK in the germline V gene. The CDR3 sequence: CASSPQGTDTQYF. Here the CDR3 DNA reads TGTGCCAGCAGCCCCCAAGGAACAGATACGCAGTATTTT.

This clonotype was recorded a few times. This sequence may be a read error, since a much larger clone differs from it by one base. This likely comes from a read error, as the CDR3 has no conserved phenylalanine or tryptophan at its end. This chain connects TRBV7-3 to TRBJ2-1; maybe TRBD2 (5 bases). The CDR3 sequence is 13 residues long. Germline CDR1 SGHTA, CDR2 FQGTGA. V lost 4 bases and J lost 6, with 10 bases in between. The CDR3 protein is CASSSGIGNEQFL. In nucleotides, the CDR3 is TGTGCCAGCAGCTCCGGGATTGGCAATGAGCAGTTCCTC.

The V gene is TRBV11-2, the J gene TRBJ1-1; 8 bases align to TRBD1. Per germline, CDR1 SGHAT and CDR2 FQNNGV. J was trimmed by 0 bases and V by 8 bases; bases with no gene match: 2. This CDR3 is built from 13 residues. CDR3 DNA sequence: TGTGCCAGCGGGACAGGAATGAACACTGAAGCTTTCTTT. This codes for CASGTGMNTEAFF.

This chain's CDR3 is CATSRERTGITEAFF. CDR3 nucleotide sequence: TGTGCCACCAGCAGGGAAAGGACAGGGATTACTGAAGCTTTCTTT. The V call is TRBV15, the J call TRBJ1-1; 8 bases fit TRBD1. Germline values: CDR1 LNHNV, CDR2 YYDKDF (reference sequence). With 3 bases clipped from V and 5 bases from J, the junction kept 8 bases outside the gene matches. The CDR3 runs 15 residues.

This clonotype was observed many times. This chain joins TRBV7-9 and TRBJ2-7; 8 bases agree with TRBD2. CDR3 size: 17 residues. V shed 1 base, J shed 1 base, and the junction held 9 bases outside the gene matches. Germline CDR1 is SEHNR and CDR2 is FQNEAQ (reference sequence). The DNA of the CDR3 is TGTGCCAGCAGCTTAGGTCCTAGCGGGCCTACTTCCTACGAGCAGTACTTC. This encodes CASSLGPSGPTSYEQYF.

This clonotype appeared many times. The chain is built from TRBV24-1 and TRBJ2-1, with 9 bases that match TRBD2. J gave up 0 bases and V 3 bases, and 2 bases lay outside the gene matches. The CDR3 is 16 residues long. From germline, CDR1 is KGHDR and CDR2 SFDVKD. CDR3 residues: CATSDLAGSSYNEQFF. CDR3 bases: TGTGCCACCAGTGATCTAGCGGGAAGCTCCTACAATGAGCAGTTCTTC.

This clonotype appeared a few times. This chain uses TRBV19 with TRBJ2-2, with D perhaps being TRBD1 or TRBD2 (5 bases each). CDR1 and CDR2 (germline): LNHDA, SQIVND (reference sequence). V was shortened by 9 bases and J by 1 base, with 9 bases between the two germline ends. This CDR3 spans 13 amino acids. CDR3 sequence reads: CASRDVNTGELFF. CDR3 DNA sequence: TGTGCCAGCAGGGACGTGAACACCGGGGAGCTGTTTTTT.

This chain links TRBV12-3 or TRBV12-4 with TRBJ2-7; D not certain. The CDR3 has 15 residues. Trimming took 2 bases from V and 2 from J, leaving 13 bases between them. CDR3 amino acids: CASSLRFGVPYEQYF. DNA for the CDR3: TGTGCCAGCAGTTTAAGGTTTGGCGTACCCTACGAGCAGTACTTC.

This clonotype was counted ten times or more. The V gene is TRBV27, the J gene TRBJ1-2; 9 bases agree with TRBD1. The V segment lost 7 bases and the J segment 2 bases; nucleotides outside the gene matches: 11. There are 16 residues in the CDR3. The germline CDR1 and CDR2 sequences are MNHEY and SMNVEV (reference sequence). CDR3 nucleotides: TGTGCCAGCAATTATCGTCCCGGGACAGGGAACTATGGCTACACCTTC. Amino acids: CASNYRPGTGNYGYTF.

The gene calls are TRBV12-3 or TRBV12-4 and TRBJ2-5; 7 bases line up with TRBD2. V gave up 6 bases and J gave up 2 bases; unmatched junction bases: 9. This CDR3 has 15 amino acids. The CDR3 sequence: CASRHALAFQETQYF. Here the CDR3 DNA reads TGTGCCAGCAGACACGCACTAGCGTTTCAAGAGACCCAGTACTTC.

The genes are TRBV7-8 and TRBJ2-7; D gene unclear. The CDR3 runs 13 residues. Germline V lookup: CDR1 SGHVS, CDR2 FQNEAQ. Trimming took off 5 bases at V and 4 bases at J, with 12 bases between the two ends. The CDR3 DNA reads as TGTGCCAGCAGCGCTTTCAACGGTTACGAGCAGTACTTC. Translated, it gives CASSAFNGYEQYF. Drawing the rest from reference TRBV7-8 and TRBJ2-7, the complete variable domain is GAGVSQSPRYKVAKRGQDVALRCDPISGHVSLFWYQQALGQGPEFLTYFQNEAQLDKSGLPSDRFFAERPEGSVSTLKIQRTQQEDSAVYLCASSAFNGYEQYFGPGTRLTVT.

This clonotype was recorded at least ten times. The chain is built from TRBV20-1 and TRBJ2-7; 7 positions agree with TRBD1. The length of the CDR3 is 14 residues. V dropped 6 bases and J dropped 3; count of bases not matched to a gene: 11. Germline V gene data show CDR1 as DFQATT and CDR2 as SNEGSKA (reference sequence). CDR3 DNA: TGCAGTGCGCATAGCCGGGACAGCCGCTACGAGCAGTACTTC. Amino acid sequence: CSAHSRDSRYEQYF.

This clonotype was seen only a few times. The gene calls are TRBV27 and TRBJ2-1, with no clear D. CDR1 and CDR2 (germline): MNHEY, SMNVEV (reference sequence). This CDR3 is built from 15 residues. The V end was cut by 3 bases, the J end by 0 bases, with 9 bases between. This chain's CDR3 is CASSFGVDSYNEQFF. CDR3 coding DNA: TGTGCCAGCAGTTTCGGCGTCGACTCCTACAATGAGCAGTTCTTC.

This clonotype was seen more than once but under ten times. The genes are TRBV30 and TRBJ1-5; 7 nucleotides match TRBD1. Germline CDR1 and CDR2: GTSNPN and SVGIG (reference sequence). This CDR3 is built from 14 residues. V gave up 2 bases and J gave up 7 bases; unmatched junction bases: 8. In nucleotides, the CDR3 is TGTGCCTGGAGTAACAAACAGGGGCGACAGCCCCAGCATTTT. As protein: CAWSNKQGRQPQHF. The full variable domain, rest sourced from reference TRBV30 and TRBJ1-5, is SQTIHQWPATLVQPVGSPLSLECTVEGTSNPNLYWYRQAAGRGLQLLFYSVGIGQISSEVPQNLSASRPQDRQFILSSKKLLLSDSGFYLCAWSNKQGRQPQHFGDGTRLSIL.

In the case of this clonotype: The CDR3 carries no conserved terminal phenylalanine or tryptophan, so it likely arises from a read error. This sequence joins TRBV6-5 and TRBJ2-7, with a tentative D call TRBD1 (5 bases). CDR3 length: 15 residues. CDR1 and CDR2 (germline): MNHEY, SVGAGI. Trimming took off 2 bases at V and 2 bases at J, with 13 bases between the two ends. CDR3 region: CASSYPAGFTYEQYL. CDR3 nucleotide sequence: TGTGCCAGCAGTTACCCGGCAGGGTTTACCTACGAGCAGTACCTC.

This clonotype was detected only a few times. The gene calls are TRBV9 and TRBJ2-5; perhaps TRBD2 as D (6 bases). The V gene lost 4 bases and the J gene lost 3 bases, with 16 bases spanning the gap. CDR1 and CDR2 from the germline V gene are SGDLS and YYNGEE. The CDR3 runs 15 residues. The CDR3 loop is CASSSGAGLEETQYF. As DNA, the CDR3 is TGTGCCAGCAGCTCCGGAGCGGGTTTAGAAGAGACCCAGTACTTC.

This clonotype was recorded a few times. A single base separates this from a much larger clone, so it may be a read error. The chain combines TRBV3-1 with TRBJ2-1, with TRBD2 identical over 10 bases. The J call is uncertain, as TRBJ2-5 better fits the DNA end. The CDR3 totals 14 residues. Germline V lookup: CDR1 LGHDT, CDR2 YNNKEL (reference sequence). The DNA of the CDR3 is TGTGCCAGCATCAGTAGCGGGAGGCAAGAGACCCAGTACTTC. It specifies CASISSGRQETQYF.

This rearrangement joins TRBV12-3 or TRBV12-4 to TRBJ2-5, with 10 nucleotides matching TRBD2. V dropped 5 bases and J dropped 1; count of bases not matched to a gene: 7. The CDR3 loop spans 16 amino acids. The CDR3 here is CASSPWASGGQETQYF. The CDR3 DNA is TGTGCCAGCAGTCCCTGGGCTAGCGGGGGCCAAGAGACCCAGTACTTC.

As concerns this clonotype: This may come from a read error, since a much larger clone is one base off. In DNA form, the CDR3 reads TGTGCCGCGGGACAGTATAATTCACCCCTCCACTTT. It codes for CAAGQYNSPLHF. This sequence joins TRBV11-3 and TRBJ1-6; 7 bases map to TRBD1. The CDR3 is made up of 12 amino acids. V lost 11 bases and J lost 4; bases outside the gene matches: 2. The V gene's germline CDR1 is SGHNT and CDR2 YENEEA.

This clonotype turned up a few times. In DNA, the CDR3 is TGTGCCAGTAGGGAGGACAGGGGTTCCTACGAGCAGTACTTC. This sequence encodes CASREDRGSYEQYF. The V and J genes are TRBV19 and TRBJ2-7; 9 bases are a match to TRBD1. Trimming at V came to 6 bases and at J to 1 base, leaving 4 bases not matched to a gene. The germline gives CDR1 LNHDA, CDR2 SQIVND (reference sequence). CDR3 length: 14 amino acids.

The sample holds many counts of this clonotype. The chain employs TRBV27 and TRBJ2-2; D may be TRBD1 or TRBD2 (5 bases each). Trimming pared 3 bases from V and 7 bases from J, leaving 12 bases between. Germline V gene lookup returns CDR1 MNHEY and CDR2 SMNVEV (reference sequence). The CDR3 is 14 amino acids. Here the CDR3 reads CASSFGTANGELFF. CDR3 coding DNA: TGTGCCAGCAGTTTTGGGACGGCGAACGGGGAGCTGTTTTTT.

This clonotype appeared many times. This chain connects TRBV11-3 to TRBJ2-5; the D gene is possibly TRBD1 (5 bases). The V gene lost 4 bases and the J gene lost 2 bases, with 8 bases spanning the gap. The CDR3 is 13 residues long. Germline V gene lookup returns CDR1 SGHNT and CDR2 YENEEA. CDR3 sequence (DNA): TGTGCCAGCAGCTCCGACAGACAAGAGACCCAGTACTTC. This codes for CASSSDRQETQYF.

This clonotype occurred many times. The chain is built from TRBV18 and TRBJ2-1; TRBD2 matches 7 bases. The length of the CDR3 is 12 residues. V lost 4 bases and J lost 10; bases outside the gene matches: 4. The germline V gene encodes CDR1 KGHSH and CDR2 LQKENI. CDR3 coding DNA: TGTGCCAGCTCACAGACTAGCCACGAGCAGTTCTTC. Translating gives CASSQTSHEQFF.

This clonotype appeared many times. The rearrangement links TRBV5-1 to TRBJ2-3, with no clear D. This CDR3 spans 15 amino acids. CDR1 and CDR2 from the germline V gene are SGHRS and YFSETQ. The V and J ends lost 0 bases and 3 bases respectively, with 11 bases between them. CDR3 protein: CASSLVIGGTDTQYF. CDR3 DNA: TGCGCCAGCAGCTTGGTCATAGGTGGTACAGATACGCAGTATTTT.

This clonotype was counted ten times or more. CDR3 nucleotides: TGTGCCATCAAGTCCGGGACAGCCTACAATGAGCAGTTCTTC. It specifies CAIKSGTAYNEQFF. The chain has TRBV10-3 and TRBJ2-1; 7 bases align to TRBD1. Unmatched junction bases numbered 5, after V lost 7 bases and J lost 2 bases. The V gene's germline CDR1 is ENHRY and CDR2 SYGVKD. CDR3 length equals 14 residues.

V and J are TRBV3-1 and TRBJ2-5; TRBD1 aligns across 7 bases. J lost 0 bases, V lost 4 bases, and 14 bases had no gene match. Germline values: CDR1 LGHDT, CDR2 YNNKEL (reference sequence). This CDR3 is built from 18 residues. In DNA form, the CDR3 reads TGTGCCAGCAGCCCTACGAAATTCATTACAGGGGACCAAGAGACCCAGTACTTC. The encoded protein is CASSPTKFITGDQETQYF.